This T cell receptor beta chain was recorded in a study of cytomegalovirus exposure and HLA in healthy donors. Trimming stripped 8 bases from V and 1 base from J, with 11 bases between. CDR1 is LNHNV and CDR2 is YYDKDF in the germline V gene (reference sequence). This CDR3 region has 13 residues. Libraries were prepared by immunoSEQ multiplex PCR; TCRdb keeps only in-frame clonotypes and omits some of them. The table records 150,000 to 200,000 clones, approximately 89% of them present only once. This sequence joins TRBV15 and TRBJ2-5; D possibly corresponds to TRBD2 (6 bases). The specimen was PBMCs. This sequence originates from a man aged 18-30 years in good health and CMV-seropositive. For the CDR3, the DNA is TGTGCCACCTCCGGGGACTTCCAAGAGACCCAGTACTTC. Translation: CATSGDFQETQYF.